The next 10 T cell receptor beta chains were all read from a single sample in a study of T cells after yellow fever vaccination. MiXCR, applied by TCRdb to the 5' RACE reads, yields one record per CDR3 protein. The sample records approximately 250,000 distinct CDR3 sequences, more than 3.5% being singletons. The sequencing used PBMCs, collected 15 days after the yellow fever booster vaccination. Receptors originate from a man aged 18 to 30 who received the YFV17D yellow fever vaccine.

Many counts were recorded for this clonotype. The chain uses TRBV5-1 and TRBJ1-5; D remains ambiguous. The CDR3 is 15 amino acids. V dropped 0 bases and J dropped 7 bases, with 14 bases sitting between them. The V gene's germline CDR1 is SGHRS and CDR2 YFSETQ. The DNA of the CDR3 is TGCGCCAGCAGCTTGGATCCGTCAACTAACCAGCCCCAGCATTTT. Protein sequence: CASSLDPSTNQPQHF.

This clonotype appeared many times. This chain joins TRBV6-1 and TRBJ1-1; D may be TRBD1 (5 bases). The CDR3 loop spans 16 amino acids. The V end lost 6 bases, the J end lost 0 bases, and 17 bases lay between the germline ends. Germline V gene data show CDR1 as MNHNS and CDR2 as SASEGT. The DNA for the CDR3 is TGTGCCAGCAGCCTTGGGGACTTCACCATGAACACTGAAGCTTTCTTT. Translation: CASSLGDFTMNTEAFF.

This clonotype was observed at least ten times. The genes are TRBV10-3 and TRBJ2-3, with 9 nucleotides matching TRBD2. Germline CDR1 is ENHRY and CDR2 is SYGVKD. Losses at the gene ends were 1 base for V and 5 bases for J; bases not matched to a gene: 4. The CDR3 contains 15 residues. The CDR3 is CAISEYQRGEDTQYF. For the CDR3, the DNA is TGTGCCATCAGTGAGTATCAGCGGGGGGAAGATACGCAGTATTTT.

Turning to this clonotype: A much larger clone sits a single nucleotide away, making a read error possible. The rearrangement links TRBV7-2 to TRBJ2-5; 7 bases align to TRBD1. Germline V gene sequence: CDR1 SGHTA, CDR2 FQGNSA. The CDR3 runs 15 residues. For the CDR3, the DNA is TGTGCCACCACCGTCGCCGGGACAGCCGGAGAGACCAAGTACTTC. It specifies CATTVAGTAGETKYF.

This clonotype occurred many times. This chain links TRBV2 with TRBJ2-2, with D perhaps matching TRBD1 (5 bases). This CDR3 is built from 14 residues. Deletions cut 8 bases from V and 4 bases from J, with 14 bases between. Germline CDR1 reads SNHLY; CDR2 reads FYNNEI. The CDR3 DNA reads as TGTGCCAGCTTGAGTTCAGGGCTCACCGGGGAGCTGTTTTTT. Residues: CASLSSGLTGELFF.

This clonotype occurred many times. The chain uses TRBV20-1 and TRBJ2-1; D remains unclear. Germline V CDR1 and CDR2: DFQATT, SNEGSKA (reference sequence). V was pared by 5 bases and J by 2 bases, with 4 bases between. The CDR3 spans 11 residues. The CDR3: CSALTYNEQFF. CDR3 sequence (DNA): TGCAGTGCTCTGACCTACAATGAGCAGTTCTTC.

At least ten counts were recorded for this clonotype. V is TRBV4-3 and J is TRBJ1-2; D is uncertain. The germline V and J ends were trimmed by 0 bases and 4 bases, with 9 bases remaining between them. The CDR3 is 14 residues long. Germline assignment: CDR1 LGHNA and CDR2 YSLEER. The CDR3 sequence is CASSQDGSLYGYTF. Here the CDR3 DNA reads TGCGCCAGCAGCCAAGATGGGTCCCTCTATGGCTACACCTTC.

This clonotype was seen at least ten times. The chain recombines TRBV12-3 or TRBV12-4 with TRBJ1-3, with TRBD1 identical over 8 bases. CDR3 length: 15 residues. Trimming removed 6 bases from V and 2 bases from J; junction bases left unmatched: 6. The chain's CDR3 is CASSPGTGTGNTIYF. The CDR3 DNA sequence: TGTGCCAGCAGCCCTGGGACAGGCACTGGAAACACCATATATTTT.

This clonotype was counted many times. The V call is TRBV5-1, the J call TRBJ2-1; 7 nucleotides match TRBD1. The CDR3 is 15 amino acids. J was trimmed by 2 bases and V by 1 base; bases with no gene match: 3. Per germline, CDR1 SGHRS and CDR2 YFSETQ. This chain's CDR3 is CASSLRTGAYNEQFF. The CDR3 DNA reads as TGCGCCAGCAGCTTGAGGACAGGAGCCTACAATGAGCAGTTCTTC.

The chain couples TRBV4-3 to TRBJ1-1, with 8 nucleotides matching TRBD1. The CDR3 spans 17 residues. In germline, CDR1 is LGHNA, CDR2 YSLEER. J lost 4 bases, V lost 7 bases, and 17 bases had no gene match. This CDR3 reads CASTLGGDRGIGTEAFF. Written as DNA, the CDR3 is TGCGCCAGCACCCTAGGTGGTGACAGGGGTATCGGCACTGAAGCTTTCTTT.